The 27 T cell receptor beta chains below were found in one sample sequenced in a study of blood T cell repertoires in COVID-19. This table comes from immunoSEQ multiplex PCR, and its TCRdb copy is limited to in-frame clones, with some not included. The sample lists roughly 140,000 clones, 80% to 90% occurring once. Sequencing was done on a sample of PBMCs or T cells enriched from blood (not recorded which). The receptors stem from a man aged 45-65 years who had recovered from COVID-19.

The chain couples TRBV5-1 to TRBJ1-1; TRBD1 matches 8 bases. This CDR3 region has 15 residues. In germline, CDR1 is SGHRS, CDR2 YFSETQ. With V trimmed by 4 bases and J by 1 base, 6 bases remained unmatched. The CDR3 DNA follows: TGCGCCAGCAGCCTCAGGGGGCAAGGGAACACTGAAGCTTTCTTT. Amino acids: CASSLRGQGNTEAFF.

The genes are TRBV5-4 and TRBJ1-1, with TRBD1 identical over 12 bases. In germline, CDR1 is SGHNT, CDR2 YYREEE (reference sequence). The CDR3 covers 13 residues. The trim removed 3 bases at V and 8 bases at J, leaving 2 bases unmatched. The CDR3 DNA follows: TGTGCCAGCAGCTGGGACAGGGGGCAGGAAGCTTTCTTT. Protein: CASSWDRGQEAFF.

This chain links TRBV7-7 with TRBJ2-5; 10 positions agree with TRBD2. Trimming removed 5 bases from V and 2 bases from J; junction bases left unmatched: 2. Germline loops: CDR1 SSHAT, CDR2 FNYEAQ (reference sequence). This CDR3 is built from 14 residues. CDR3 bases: TGTGCCAGCAGCCCGGGACTAGCGCAAGAGACCCAGTACTTC. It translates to CASSPGLAQETQYF.

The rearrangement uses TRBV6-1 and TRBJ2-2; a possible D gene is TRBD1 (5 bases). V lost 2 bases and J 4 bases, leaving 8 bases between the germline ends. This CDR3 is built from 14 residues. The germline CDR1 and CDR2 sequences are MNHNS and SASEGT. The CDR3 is CASSERQRTGELFF. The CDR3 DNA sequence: TGTGCCAGCAGTGAAAGACAGCGCACCGGGGAGCTGTTTTTT.

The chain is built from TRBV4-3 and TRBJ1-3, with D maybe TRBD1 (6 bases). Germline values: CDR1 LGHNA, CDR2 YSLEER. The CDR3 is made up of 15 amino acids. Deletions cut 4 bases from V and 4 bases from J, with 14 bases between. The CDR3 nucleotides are TGCGCCAGCAGCCGCGATACAGGGTCAGGAAACACCATATATTTT. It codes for CASSRDTGSGNTIYF.

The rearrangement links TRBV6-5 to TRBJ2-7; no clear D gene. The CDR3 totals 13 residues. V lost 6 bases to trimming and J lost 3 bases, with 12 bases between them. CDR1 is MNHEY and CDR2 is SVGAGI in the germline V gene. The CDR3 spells CASSTGRHYEQYF. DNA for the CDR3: TGTGCCAGCAGCACCGGTCGCCACTACGAGCAGTACTTC.

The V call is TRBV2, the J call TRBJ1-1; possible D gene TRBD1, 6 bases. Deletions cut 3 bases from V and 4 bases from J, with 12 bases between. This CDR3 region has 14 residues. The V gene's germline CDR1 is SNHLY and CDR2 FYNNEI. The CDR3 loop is CASSDQGLVTEAFF. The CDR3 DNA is TGTGCCAGCAGTGATCAGGGGCTGGTCACTGAAGCTTTCTTT.

The chain's CDR3 is CASSGFGTEAFF. Written as DNA, the CDR3 is TGTGCTAGTTCAGGGTTCGGCACTGAAGCTTTCTTT. This rearrangement joins TRBV12-5 to TRBJ1-1; a weak D match, TRBD1 (5 bases). The CDR3 loop spans 12 amino acids. Between the trimmed V and J ends, which lost 8 bases and 4 bases, there was a span of 11 bases. The germline CDR1 and CDR2 sequences are LGHNT and FRNRAP.

In DNA form, the CDR3 reads TGTGCCAGCAGCTCCTCTATGCGGGAGACCCAGTACTTC. Encoded protein: CASSSSMRETQYF. The chain links TRBV7-2 to TRBJ2-5, with unresolved D. CDR1 and CDR2 (germline): SGHTA, FQGNSA. V lost 4 bases, J lost 5 bases, and 11 bases lay in between. CDR3 length: 13 amino acids.

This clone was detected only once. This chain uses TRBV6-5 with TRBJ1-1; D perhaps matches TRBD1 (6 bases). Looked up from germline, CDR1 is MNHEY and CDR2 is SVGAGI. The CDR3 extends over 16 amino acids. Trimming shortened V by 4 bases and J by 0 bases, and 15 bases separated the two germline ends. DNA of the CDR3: TGTGCCAGCAGTTGGGGGGGCGGCGGATTGAACACTGAAGCTTTCTTT. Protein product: CASSWGGGGLNTEAFF.

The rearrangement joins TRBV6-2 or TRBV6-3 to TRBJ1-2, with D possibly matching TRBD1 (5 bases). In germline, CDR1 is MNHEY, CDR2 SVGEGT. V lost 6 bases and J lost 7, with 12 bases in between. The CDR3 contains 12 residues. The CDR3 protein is CASSPGLFGYTF. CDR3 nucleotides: TGTGCCAGCAGCCCGGGACTCTTTGGCTACACCTTC.

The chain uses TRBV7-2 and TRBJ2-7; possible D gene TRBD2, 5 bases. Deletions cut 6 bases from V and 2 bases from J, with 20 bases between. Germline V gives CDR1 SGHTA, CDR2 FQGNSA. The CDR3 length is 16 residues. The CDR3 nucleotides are TGTGCCAGCAGTAAGAGGGATACCCGGGGTCCCTACGAGCAGTACTTC. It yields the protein CASSKRDTRGPYEQYF.

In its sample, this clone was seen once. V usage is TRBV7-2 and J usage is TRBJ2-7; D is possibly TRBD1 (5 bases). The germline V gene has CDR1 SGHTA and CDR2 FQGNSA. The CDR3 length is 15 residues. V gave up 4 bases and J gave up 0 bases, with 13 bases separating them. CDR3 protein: CASSSRWGLSYEQYF. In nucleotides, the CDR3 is TGTGCCAGCAGCTCTCGTTGGGGCCTCTCCTACGAGCAGTACTTC.

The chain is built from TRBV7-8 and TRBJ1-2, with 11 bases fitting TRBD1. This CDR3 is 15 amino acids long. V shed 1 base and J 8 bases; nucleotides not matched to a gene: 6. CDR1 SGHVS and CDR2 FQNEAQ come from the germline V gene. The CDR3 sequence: CASSLEGQGVLGYTF. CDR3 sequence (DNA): TGTGCCAGCAGCTTAGAGGGACAGGGGGTTCTCGGCTACACCTTC.

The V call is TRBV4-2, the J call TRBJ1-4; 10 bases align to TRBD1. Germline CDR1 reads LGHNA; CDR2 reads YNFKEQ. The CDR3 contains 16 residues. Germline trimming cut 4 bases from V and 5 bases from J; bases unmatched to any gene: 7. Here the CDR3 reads CASSPGVGQGNEKLFF. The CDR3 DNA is TGTGCCAGCAGCCCAGGGGTGGGACAGGGGAATGAAAAACTGTTTTTT.

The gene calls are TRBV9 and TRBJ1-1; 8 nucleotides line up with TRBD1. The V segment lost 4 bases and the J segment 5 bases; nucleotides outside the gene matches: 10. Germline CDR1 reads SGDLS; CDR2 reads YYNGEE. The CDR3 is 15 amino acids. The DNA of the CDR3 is TGTGCCAGCAGCTCAGGACAGGGAGTGGCGACTGAAGCTTTCTTT. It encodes CASSSGQGVATEAFF.

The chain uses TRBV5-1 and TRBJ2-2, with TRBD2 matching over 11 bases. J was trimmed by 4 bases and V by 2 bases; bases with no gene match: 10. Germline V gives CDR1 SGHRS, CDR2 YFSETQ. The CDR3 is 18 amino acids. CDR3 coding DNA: TGCGCCAGCAGCTTCCATAGCGGGGGGGCCGTTAGCACCGGGGAGCTGTTTTTT. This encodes CASSFHSGGAVSTGELFF.

CDR3 nucleotide sequence: TGTGCCAGTAGTATTGTAGAAGGGGCTGAAGCTTTCTTT. Translation gives CASSIVEGAEAFF. The rearrangement uses TRBV19 and TRBJ1-1; D may be TRBD1 (5 bases). The V gene lost 3 bases and the J gene lost 6 bases, with 11 bases spanning the gap. The CDR3 spans 13 residues. CDR1 is LNHDA and CDR2 is SQIVND in the germline V gene (reference sequence).

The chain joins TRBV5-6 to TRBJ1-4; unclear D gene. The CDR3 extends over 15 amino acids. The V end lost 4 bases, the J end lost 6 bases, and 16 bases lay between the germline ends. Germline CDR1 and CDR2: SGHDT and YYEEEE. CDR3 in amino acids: CASSPLTKQDEKLFF. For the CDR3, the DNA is TGTGCCAGCAGCCCTCTGACGAAGCAGGATGAAAAACTGTTTTTT.

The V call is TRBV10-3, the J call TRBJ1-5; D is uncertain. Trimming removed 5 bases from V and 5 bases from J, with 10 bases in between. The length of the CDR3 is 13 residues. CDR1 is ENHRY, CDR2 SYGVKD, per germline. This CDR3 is CAISQLEHQPQHF. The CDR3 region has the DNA TGTGCCATCAGTCAACTGGAGCATCAGCCCCAGCATTTT.

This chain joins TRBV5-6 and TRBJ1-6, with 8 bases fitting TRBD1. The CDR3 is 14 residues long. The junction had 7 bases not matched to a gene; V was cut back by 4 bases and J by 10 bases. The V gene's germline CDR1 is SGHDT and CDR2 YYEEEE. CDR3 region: CASSGWTGRSPLHF. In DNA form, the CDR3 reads TGTGCCAGCAGCGGGTGGACAGGGCGCTCACCCCTCCACTTT.

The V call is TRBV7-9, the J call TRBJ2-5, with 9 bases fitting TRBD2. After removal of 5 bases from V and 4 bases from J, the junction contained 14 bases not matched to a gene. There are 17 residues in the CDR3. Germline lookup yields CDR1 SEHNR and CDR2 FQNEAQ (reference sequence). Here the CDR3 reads CASSPPGAGGPGETQYF. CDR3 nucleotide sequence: TGTGCCAGCAGCCCGCCGGGTGCGGGGGGGCCGGGAGAGACCCAGTACTTC.

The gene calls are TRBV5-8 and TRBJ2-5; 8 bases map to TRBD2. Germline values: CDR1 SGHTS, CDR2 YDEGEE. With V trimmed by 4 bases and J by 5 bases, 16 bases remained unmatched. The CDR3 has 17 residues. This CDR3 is CASSGGASGFYGETQYF. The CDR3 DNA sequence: TGTGCCAGCAGCGGCGGGGCTAGCGGGTTCTATGGGGAGACCCAGTACTTC.

CDR3 DNA sequence: TGTGCCAGCAGCGGCCAAGTGTCCGGAAACACCATATATTTT. Encoded protein: CASSGQVSGNTIYF. The chain links TRBV5-8 to TRBJ1-3; D not certain. Germline CDR1 and CDR2: SGHTS and YDEGEE. The CDR3 spans 14 residues. Trimming stripped 4 bases from V and 4 bases from J, with 12 bases between. The complete variable domain, with remaining parts taken from reference TRBV5-8 and TRBJ1-3, reads EAGVTQSPTHLIKTRGQQATLRCSPISGHTSVYWYQQALGLGLQFLLWYDEGEERNRGNFPPRFSGRQFPNYSSELNVNALELEDSALYLCASSGQVSGNTIYFGEGSWLTVV.

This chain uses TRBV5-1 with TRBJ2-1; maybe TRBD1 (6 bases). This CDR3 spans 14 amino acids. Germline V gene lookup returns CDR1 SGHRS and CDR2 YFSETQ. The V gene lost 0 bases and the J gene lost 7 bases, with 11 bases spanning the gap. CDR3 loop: CASSLADSRNEQFF. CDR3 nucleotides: TGCGCCAGCAGCTTGGCGGACAGCCGGAATGAGCAGTTCTTC.

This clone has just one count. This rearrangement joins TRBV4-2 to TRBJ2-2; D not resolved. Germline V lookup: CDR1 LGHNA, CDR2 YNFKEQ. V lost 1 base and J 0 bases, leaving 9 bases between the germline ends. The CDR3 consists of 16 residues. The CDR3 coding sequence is TGTGCCAGCAGCCAAGCAGGTACAGCGAACACCGGGGAGCTGTTTTTT. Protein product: CASSQAGTANTGELFF.

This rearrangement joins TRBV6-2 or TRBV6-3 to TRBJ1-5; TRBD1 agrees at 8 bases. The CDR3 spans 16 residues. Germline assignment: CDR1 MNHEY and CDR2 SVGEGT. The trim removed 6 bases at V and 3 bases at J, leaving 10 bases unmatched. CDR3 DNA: TGTGCCAGCAGCCCGGAGACAGGGGCGGTCAATCAGCCCCAGCATTTT. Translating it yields CASSPETGAVNQPQHF.